This T cell receptor beta chain was obtained from a study of human T cells and chemical hapten exposure (dated by TCRdb to the early 2020s). With regard to the full study: For sensitization, 2% DPC in acetone was applied to a 2 cm by 2 cm area of upper inner arm skin. Patch testing was performed on the upper back with Finn chambers containing 0.01% DPC, and the patch tests were scored after 6 days according to International Contact Dermatitis Research Group standards. Throughout the approximately 25-week study period, patients were also given weekly therapeutic DPC doses on the scalp. Libraries were pooled for sequencing, and variation in per-sample TCR yields was attributed mainly to small differences in library volumes within the pool. Blood was sampled from patients pre-sensitization (week 0) and at 2, 6 and about 24 weeks after DPC sensitization. For TCR sequencing, blood came from over 25 alopecia patients at anywhere from one to four time points (pre-sensitization, 2, 6 and 24 weeks). This study followed changes in the peripheral blood TCR repertoire in vivo during primary and secondary sensitization of alopecia patients to the hapten diphenylcyclopropenone (DPC). The mostly female patient cohort included alopecia areata with under or over 50% scalp involvement, alopecia totalis and alopecia universalis.

Interpreted using the paper, the time point label stands for: patch test 3, about 24 weeks after DPC sensitization. The intended sense of this specimen's treatment or condition label: therapeutic diphenylcyclopropenone sensitization with weekly scalp DPC. At each patch-test visit, blood was drawn before the patch test was applied. Eligible patients were aged 18 to 70, diagnosed with alopecia, deemed suitable for DPC therapy, and excluded if pregnant. Total RNA was extracted from unfractionated whole blood collected in Tempus Blood RNA tubes. Reading the germline V gene (reference sequence) gives CDR1 LNHDA and CDR2 SQIVND. Trimming at the junction amounts to 3 bases on V and 5 bases on J, and the germline ends lie 11 bases apart. The CDR3 holds 14 amino acids from the cysteine to the phenylalanine. Here the CDR3 DNA is all that survives: 42 bases in frame from base 1. The protocol used for the library was RACE. Data came from a NextSeq 500. During library preparation, unique molecular identifiers were attached to individual cDNA molecules so that TCRs could be counted in a quantitative, reproducible way. From each blood RNA sample, both TCR alpha and TCR beta chains were sequenced. The published analysis was carried out like this. Samples had a median of roughly 100,000 TCRs, with a range from about 23,224 to 750,000. The Decombinator software suite was used to annotate V, J and CDR3 in the TCR reads. For PS versus PT1 abundance plots, all samples were subsampled to the same number of TCRs (28,000). TCRs were defined as expanded if absent before sensitization and observed at least eight times at the 2-week time point. TCRdb's own reprocessing of the public reads used fastp at Q25 and MiXCR and kept productive beta chains. Each CDR3 protein appears once, grouped with its most common genes and DNA. The V and J calls come from TCRdb's annotation, not from the publication. Within this sample are 95,000 to 150,000 distinct CDR3 sequences, with roughly 10% of them counted one time only. Together, the top ten hold approximately 2.5% of the sample.

This clonotype was detected many times. It lacks a known antigen. Per-base quality was not reported, and no clone a single base away is much larger than it. Overall results and qualifications from the work: The number of TCRs above 1 in 1000 frequency did not change with DPC sensitization; there was no evidence of global repertoire structure alterations. A positive correlation was found between the number of PT1 expanded TCRs and patch test score, with significance reached at thresholds 8, 16 and 32 but not 4. Significantly more large CDR3 similarity clusters were formed by expanded TCRs than by pre-sensitization or healthy control sets, consistent with antigen-driven responses. Because all patients had alopecia, a presumed autoimmune disease, the immune response of the patients might differ from that of healthy individuals. Repeated subsampling changed both the strength of the expansion versus patch-test correlation and the threshold at which the correlation became significant.

This sample comprised whole blood, obtained in connection with sensitization to the hapten diphenylcyclopropenone (DPC). The source of this sequence is a woman between 50 and 59 years old with alopecia areata. Some clones in this sample may be carry-over from other donors' samples. This sequence uses TRBV19 and TRBJ2-1, with the D segment identity uncertain. The DNA reads TGTGCCAGTAGTATTCAGTATTCCCACAATGAGCAGTTCTTC. The resulting protein is CASSIQYSHNEQFF.